The clone carrying this TCR beta chain was seen more than once but under ten times. Here immunoSEQ multiplex PCR was the method, and the copy in TCRdb shows in-frame clones only, minus some. Here the sample spans approximately 32,000 clones, about 86% being singletons. The germline V and J ends were trimmed by 0 bases and 6 bases, with 14 bases remaining between them. The CDR3 loop spans 16 amino acids. The V gene's germline CDR1 is LNHNV and CDR2 YYDKDF (reference sequence). The source of the sample is a study of neoadjuvant anti-PD-1 for oral cavity cancer. Sequenced here: PBMCs, sampled before nivolumab (anti-PD-1) treatment. This receptor was obtained from a person between 40 and 85 years old with oral cavity squamous cell carcinoma. The chain joins TRBV15 to TRBJ2-2; D unclear. The CDR3 nucleotides are TGTGCCACCAGCAGAGAATTCCCCCCTATGGCCGGGGAGCTGTTTTTT. Translated, it gives CATSREFPPMAGELFF.